The source of this T cell receptor beta chain is a study of T cells after posttransplantation cyclophosphamide. The ends lost 2 bases at V and 6 bases at J; junction bases unmatched: 8. This CDR3 is built from 15 residues. Germline-derived CDR1 and CDR2 are MNHEY and SMNVEV (reference sequence). This clone turned up a few times. Its cognate antigen is unknown. General study results and limits: Tissue-infiltrating T cells from skin or gut overlapped little with blood T cells. Recipient CMV seropositivity and CMV reactivation strongly tracked TRB clonality. Later post-transplant blood repertoires were often dominated by donor CD8+ memory clones.

The data were produced by immunoSEQ multiplex PCR, yet TCRdb's version contains in-frame clones alone and is incomplete. The sample lists almost 5,500 clones, none appearing once, the ten largest making up more than 25%. Busulfan-fludarabine conditioning, marrow transplant, and cyclophosphamide on days +3 and +4 were administered. This chain uses TRBV27 with TRBJ2-3; 7 bases map to TRBD2. This material consisted of PBMCs, taken roughly 380 days after allogeneic stem cell transplant with posttransplant cyclophosphamide. The TCR sequence derives from a male patient between 60 and 69 years old who received an allogeneic stem cell transplant from a related donor, was CMV-positive, and had acute GVHD only. Some T cells may originate from the graft donor. The CDR3 region has the DNA TGTGCCAGCAGTTTACAATCCGGGACTATGGATACGCAGTATTTT. The encoded protein is CASSLQSGTMDTQYF.